This T cell receptor beta chain was identified in a study of regulatory T cells in long-lasting Graves disease. Arm-PCR of CDR3 regions and iRepertoire HTBI primers were used to build TCR beta libraries. TCRdb redid the calling of the multiplex PCR reads with MiXCR, one entry per CDR3 protein. Of about 440,000 distinct CDR3 sequences in the sample, 16% were seen once. This clonotype was observed many times. Trimming stripped 4 bases from V and 0 bases from J, with 27 bases between. Germline V gene data show CDR1 as MDHEN and CDR2 as SYDVKM. The CDR3 runs 20 residues. The sample's time point: newly diagnosed GD, antithyroid drugs for less than 3 months. RNA extracted from PBMCs served as the sequencing template. This sample was shared with a second study, whose subject was T cells in Graves' hyperthyroidism and ophthalmopathy. That study reports: The blood repertoire included most of the expanded thyroid clonotypes above 0.001.

The chain couples TRBV28 to TRBJ2-5; D is undetermined. The sample in question was peripheral blood mononuclear cells (PBMCs), obtained at new diagnosis, from a patient treated with antithyroid drugs. The sequence derives from a woman under 30 with Graves disease. CDR3: CASSYQPGPPPAEYQETQYF. The CDR3 nucleotides are TGTGCCAGCAGTTATCAACCGGGTCCCCCGCCGGCAGAGTACCAAGAGACCCAGTACTTC.